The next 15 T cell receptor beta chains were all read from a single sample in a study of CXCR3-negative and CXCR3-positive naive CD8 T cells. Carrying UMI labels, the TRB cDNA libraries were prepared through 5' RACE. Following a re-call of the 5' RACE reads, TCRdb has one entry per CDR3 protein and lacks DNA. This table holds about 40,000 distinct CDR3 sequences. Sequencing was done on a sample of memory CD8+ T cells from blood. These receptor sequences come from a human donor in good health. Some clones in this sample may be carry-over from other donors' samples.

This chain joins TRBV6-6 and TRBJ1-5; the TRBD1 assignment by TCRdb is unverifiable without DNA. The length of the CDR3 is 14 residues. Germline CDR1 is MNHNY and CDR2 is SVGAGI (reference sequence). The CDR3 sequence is CASSFWTGDQPQHF.

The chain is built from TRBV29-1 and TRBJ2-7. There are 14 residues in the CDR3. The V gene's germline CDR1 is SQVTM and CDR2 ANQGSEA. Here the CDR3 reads CSVELQSSDYEQYF.

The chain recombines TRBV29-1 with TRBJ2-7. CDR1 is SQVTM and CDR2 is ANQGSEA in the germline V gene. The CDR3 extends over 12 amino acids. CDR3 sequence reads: CSVEEGGDEQYF.

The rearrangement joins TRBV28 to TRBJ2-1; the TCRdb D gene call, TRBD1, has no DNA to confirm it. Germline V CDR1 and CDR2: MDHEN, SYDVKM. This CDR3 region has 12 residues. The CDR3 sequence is CASSTPGQEQFF.

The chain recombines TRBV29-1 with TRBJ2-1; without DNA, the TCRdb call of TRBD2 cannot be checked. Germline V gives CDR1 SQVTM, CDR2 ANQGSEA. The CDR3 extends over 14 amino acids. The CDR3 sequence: CSVDDREAYNEQFF.

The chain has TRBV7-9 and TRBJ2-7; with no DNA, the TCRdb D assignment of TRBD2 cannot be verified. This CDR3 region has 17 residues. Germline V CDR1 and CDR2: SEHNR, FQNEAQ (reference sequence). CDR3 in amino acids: CASSETTGTSASYEQYF.

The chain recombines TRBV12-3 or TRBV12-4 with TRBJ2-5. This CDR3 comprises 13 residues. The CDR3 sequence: CASSYPTKETQYF.

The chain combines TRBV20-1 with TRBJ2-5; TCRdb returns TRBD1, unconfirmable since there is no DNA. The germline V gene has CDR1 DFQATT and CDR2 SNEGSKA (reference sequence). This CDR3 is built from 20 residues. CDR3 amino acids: CSARSGMRLPGGTIQETQYF.

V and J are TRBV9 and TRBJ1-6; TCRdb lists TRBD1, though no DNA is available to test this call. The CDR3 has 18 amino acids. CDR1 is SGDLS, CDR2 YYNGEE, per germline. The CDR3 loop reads CASSVASTTGTGNSPLHF.

CDR3 region: CSVVMREGRNEQFF. The chain employs TRBV29-1 and TRBJ2-1; the D call from TCRdb, TRBD2, cannot be confirmed without DNA. This CDR3 spans 14 amino acids. Per the germline V gene, CDR1 is SQVTM and CDR2 is ANQGSEA.

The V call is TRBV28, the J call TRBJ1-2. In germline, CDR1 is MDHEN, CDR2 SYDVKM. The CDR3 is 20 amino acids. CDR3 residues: CASTSRFTPPSGKSNYGYTF.

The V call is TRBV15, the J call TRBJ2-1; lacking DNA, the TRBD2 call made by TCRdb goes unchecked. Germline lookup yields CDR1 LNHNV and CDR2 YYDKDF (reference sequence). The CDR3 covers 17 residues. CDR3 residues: CATSRGARGRAHNEQFF.

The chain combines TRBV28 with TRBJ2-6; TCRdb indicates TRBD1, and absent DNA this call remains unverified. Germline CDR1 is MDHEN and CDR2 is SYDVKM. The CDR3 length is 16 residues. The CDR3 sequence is CASSTGGISGANVLTF. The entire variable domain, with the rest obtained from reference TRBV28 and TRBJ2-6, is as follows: DVKVTQSSRYLVKRTGEKVFLECVQDMDHENMFWYRQDPGLGLRLIYFSYDVKMKEKGDIPEGYSVSREKKERFSLILESASTNQTSMYLCASSTGGISGANVLTFGAGSRLTVL.

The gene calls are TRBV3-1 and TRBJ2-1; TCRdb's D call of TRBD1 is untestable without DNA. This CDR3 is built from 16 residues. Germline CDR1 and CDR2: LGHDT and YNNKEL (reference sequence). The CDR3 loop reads CASSQEGAYPGDEQFF.

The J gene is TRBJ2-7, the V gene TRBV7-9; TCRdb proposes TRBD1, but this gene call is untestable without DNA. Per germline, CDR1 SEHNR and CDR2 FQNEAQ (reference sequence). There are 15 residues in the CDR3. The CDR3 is CASSFVGRHSYEQYF.